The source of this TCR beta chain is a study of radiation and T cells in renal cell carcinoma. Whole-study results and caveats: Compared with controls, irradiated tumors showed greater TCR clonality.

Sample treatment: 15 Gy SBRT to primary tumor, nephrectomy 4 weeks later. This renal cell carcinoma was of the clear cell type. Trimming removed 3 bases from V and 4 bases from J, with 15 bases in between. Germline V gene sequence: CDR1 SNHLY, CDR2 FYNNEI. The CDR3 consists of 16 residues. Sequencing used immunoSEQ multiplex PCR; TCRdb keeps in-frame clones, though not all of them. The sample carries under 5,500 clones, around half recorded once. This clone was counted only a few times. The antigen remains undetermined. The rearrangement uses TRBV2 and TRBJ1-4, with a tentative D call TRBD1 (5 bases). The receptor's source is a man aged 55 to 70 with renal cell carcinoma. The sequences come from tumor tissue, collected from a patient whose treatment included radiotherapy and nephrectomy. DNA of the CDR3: TGTGCCAGCAGTGACTCCTGGGGCAGGAGTAATGAAAAACTGTTTTTT. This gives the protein CASSDSWGRSNEKLFF.